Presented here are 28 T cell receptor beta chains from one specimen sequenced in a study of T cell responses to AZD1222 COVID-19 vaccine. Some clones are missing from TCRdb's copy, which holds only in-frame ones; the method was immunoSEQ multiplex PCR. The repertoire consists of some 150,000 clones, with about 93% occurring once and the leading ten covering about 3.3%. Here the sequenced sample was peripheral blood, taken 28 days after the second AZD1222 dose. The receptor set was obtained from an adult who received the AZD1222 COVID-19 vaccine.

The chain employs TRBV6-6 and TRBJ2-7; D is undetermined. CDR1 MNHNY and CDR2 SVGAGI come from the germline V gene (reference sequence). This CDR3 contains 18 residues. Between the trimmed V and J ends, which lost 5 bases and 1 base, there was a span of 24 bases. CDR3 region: CASSPEVPHQLVSYEQYF. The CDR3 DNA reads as TGTGCCAGCAGTCCCGAGGTCCCACATCAGCTTGTTTCCTACGAGCAGTACTTC.

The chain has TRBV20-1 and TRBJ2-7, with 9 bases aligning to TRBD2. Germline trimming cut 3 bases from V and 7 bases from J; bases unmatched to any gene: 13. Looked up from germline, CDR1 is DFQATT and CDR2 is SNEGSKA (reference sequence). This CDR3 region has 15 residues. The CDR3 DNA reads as TGCAGTGCTAGTCCTAGGGCTAGCGGGATGGGTGAGCAGTACTTC. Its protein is CSASPRASGMGEQYF.

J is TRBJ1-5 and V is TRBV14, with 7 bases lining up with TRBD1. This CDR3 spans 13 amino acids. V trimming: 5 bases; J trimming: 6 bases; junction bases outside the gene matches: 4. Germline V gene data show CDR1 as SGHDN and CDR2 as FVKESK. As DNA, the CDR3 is TGTGCCAGCAGCGAGACAGGGACTCAGCCCCAGCATTTT. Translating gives CASSETGTQPQHF. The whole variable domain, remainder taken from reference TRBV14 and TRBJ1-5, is EAGVTQFPSHSVIEKGQTVTLRCDPISGHDNLYWYRRVMGKEIKFLLHFVKESKQDESGMPNNRFLAERTGGTYSTLKVQPAELEDSGVYFCASSETGTQPQHFGDGTRLSIL.

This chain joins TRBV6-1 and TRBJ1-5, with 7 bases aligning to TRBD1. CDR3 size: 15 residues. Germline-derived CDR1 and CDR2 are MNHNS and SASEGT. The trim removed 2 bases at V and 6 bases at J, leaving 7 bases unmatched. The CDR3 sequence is CASSEQGGIGQPQHF. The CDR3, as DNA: TGTGCCAGCAGTGAACAGGGGGGCATTGGTCAGCCCCAGCATTTT.

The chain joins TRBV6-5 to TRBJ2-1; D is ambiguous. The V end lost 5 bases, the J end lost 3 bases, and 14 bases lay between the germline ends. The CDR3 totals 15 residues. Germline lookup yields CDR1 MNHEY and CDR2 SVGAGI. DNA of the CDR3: TGTGCCAGCAGTACATCTAGTCGACGCTACAATGAGCAGTTCTTC. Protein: CASSTSSRRYNEQFF.

The CDR3 nucleotides read TGCGCCAGCAGCTTTGAGGGGGCCAAGCAGTTCTTC. It encodes CASSFEGAKQFF. The rearrangement uses TRBV5-1 and TRBJ2-1; TRBD1 agrees at 7 bases. Losses at the gene ends were 2 bases for V and 11 bases for J; bases not matched to a gene: 4. There are 12 residues in the CDR3. The germline V gene encodes CDR1 SGHRS and CDR2 YFSETQ.

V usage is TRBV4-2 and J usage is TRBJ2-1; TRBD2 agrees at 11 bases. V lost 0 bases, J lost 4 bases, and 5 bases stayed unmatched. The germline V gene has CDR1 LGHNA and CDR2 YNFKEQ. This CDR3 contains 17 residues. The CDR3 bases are TGTGCCAGCAGCCAAGACGAGATAGCGGGAGGGTACAATGAGCAGTTCTTC. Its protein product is CASSQDEIAGGYNEQFF.

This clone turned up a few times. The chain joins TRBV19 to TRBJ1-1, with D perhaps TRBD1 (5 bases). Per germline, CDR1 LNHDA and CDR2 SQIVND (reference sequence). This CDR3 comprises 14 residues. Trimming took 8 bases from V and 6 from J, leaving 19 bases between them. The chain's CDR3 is CASGKLDWGPEAFF. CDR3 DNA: TGTGCCAGTGGCAAACTGGACTGGGGCCCTGAAGCTTTCTTT.

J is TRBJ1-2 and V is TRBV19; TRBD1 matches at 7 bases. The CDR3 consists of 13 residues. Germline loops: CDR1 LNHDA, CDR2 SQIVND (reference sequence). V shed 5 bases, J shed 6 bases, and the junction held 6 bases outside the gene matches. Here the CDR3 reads CASSEGAWDGYTF. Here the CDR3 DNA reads TGTGCCAGTAGTGAGGGGGCCTGGGATGGCTACACCTTC.

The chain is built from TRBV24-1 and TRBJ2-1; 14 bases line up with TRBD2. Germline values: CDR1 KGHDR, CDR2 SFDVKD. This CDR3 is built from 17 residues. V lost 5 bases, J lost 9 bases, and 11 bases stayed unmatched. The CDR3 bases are TGTGCCACCAGTGCCGAGACTAGCGGGAGGGCCCCGGCTGAGCAGTTCTTC. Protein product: CATSAETSGRAPAEQFF.

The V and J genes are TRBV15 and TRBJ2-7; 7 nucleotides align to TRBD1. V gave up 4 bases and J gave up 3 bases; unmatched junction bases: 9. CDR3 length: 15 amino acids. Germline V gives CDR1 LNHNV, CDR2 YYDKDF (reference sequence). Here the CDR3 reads CATSTAGTVSYEQYF. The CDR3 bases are TGTGCCACCAGCACGGCCGGGACAGTAAGCTACGAGCAGTACTTC.

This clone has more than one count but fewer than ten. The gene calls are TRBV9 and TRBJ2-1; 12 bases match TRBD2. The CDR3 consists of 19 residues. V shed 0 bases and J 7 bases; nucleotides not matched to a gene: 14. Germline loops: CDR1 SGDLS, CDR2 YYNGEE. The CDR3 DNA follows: TGTGCCAGCAGCGTAGGACTAGCGGGAGTCCTAGGGGTTTGGAATGAGCAGTTCTTC. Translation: CASSVGLAGVLGVWNEQFF.

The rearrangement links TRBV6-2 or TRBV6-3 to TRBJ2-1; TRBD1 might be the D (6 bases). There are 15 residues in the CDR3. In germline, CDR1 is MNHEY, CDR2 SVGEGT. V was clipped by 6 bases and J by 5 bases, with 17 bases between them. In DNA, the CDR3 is TGTGCCAGCAGCCCACCCAGGGGTCCCGACAATGAGCAGTTCTTC. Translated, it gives CASSPPRGPDNEQFF.

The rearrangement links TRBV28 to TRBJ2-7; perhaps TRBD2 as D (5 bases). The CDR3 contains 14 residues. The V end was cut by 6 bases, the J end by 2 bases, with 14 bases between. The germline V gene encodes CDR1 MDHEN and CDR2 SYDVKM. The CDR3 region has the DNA TGTGCCAGCAGGGTGGACTTATTTCCCTACGAGCAGTACTTC. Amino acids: CASRVDLFPYEQYF.

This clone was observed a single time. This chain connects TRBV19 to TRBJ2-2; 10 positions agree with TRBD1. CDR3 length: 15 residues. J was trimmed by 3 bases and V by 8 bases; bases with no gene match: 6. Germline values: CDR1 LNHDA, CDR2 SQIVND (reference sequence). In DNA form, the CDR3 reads TGTGCCAGTGGGCCGGGACAGGGGTACACCGGGGAGCTGTTTTTT. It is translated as CASGPGQGYTGELFF.

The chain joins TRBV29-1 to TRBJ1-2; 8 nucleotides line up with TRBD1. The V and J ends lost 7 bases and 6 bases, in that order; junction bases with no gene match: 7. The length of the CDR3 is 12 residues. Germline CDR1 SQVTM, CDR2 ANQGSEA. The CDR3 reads CSASTGEDGYTF. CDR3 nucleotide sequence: TGCAGCGCGTCGACAGGGGAGGATGGCTACACCTTC. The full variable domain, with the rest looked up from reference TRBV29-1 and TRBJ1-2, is SAVISQKPSRDICQRGTSLTIQCQVDSQVTMMFWYRQQPGQSLTLIATANQGSEATYESGFVIDKFPISRPNLTFSTLTVSNMSPEDSSIYLCSASTGEDGYTFGSGTRLTVV.

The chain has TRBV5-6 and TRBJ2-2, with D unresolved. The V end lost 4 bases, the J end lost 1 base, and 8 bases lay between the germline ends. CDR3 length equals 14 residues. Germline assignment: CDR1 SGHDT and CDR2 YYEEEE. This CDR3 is CASSMPGNTGELFF. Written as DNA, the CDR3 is TGTGCCAGCAGCATGCCCGGGAACACCGGGGAGCTGTTTTTT. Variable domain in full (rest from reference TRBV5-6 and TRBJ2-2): DAGVTQSPTHLIKTRGQQVTLRCSPKSGHDTVSWYQQALGQGPQFIFQYYEEEERQRGNFPDRFSGHQFPNYSSELNVNALLLGDSALYLCASSMPGNTGELFFGEGSRLTVL.

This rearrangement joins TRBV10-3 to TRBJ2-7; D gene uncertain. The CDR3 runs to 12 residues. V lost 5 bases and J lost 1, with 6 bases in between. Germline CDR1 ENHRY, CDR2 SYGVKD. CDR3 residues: CAISQESYEQYF. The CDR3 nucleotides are TGTGCCATCAGTCAGGAATCCTACGAGCAGTACTTC.

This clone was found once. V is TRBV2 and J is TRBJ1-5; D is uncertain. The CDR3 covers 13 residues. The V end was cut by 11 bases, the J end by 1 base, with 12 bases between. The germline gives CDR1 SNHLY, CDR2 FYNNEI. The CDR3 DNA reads TGTGCCGGAGGGATGGGAAGCAATCAGCCCCAGCATTTT. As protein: CAGGMGSNQPQHF.

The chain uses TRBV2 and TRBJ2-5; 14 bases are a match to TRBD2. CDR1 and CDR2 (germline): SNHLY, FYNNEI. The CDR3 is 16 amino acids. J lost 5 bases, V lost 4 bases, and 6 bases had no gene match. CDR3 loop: CASSAGLAGAGETQYF. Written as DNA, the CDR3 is TGTGCCAGCAGTGCGGGACTAGCGGGAGCGGGGGAGACCCAGTACTTC.

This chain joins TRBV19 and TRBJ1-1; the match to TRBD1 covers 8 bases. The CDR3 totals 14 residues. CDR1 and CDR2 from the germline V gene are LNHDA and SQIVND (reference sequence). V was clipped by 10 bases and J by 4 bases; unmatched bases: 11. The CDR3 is CATRRAGGVTEAFF. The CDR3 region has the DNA TGTGCCACCCGTAGGGCAGGGGGCGTCACTGAAGCTTTCTTT.

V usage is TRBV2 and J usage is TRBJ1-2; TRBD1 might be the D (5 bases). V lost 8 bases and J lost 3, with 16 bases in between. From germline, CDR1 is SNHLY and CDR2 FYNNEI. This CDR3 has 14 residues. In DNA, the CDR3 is TGTGCCAGCTTCCAGGGTGGAGGATACTATGGCTACACCTTC. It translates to CASFQGGGYYGYTF.

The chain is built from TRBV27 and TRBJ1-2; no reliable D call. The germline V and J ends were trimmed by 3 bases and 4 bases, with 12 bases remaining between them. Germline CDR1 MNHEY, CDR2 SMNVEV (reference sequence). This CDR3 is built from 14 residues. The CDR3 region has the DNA TGTGCCAGCAGTTTTAAGGGAGGGTCCTATGGCTACACCTTC. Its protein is CASSFKGGSYGYTF.

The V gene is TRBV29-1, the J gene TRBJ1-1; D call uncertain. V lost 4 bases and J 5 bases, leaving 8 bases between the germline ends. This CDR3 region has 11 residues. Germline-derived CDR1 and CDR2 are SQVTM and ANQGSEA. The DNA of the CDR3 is TGCAGCGTTGGTATTAGGACTGAAGCTTTCTTT. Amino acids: CSVGIRTEAFF.

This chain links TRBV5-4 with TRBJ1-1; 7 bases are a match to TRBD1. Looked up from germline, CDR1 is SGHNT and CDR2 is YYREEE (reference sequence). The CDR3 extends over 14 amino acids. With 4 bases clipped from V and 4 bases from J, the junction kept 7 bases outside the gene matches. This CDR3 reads CASSHRQGGTEAFF. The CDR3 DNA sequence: TGTGCCAGCAGCCACCGACAGGGAGGCACTGAAGCTTTCTTT. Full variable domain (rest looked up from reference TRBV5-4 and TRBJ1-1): ETGVTQSPTHLIKTRGQQVTLRCSSQSGHNTVSWYQQALGQGPQFIFQYYREEENGRGNFPPRFSGLQFPNYSSELNVNALELDDSALYLCASSHRQGGTEAFFGQGTRLTVV.

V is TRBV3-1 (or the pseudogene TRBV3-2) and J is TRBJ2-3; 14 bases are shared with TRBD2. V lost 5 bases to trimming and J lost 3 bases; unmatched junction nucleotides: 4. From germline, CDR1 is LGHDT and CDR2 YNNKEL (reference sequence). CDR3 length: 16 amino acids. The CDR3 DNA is TGTGCCAGCAGCGCCCGACTAGCGGGAGGGACAGATACGCAGTATTTT. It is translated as CASSARLAGGTDTQYF.

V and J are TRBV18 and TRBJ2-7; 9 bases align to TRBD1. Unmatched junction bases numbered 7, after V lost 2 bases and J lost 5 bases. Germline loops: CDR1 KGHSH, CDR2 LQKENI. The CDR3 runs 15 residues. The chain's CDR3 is CASSPTTGGRDEQYF. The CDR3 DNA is TGTGCCAGCTCACCAACGACAGGGGGTAGGGACGAGCAGTACTTC. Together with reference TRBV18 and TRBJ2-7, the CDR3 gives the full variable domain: NAGVMQNPRHLVRRRGQEARLRCSPMKGHSHVYWYRQLPEEGLKFMVYLQKENIIDESGMPKERFSAEFPKEGPSILRIQQVVRGDSAAYFCASSPTTGGRDEQYFGPGTRLTVT.

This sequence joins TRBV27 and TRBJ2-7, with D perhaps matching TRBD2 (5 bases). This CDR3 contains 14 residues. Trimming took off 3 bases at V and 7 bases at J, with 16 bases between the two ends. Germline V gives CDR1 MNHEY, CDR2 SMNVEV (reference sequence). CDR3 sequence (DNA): TGTGCCAGCAGTTTTGATCGGGGATCGGGGGAGCAGTACTTC. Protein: CASSFDRGSGEQYF.